Each of the 22 T cell receptor beta chains below was sequenced from the same sample in a study of blood T cell repertoires in COVID-19 (dated by TCRdb to the early 2020s). Library preparation was by the immunoSEQ multiplex PCR assay. TCRdb limited this immuneACCESS table to in-frame rearrangements with V and J called. A share of clones is missing; checked studies link under half to unresolved V genes, and the rest is unexplained. Across this sample there are fewer than 95,000 clones, with 84% seen only once. The ten largest make up approximately 14% of the sample. Sequenced input: peripheral blood. These receptors were collected from a human donor in a cohort sampled during active COVID-19.

CDR3: CASSLRLRAGVSEGYTF. The CDR3 region has the DNA TGTGCCAGCAGCTTAAGATTACGGGCAGGGGTGTCGGAGGGCTACACCTTC. The V gene is TRBV7-8, the J gene TRBJ1-2; D is possibly TRBD1 (6 bases). V was pared by 2 bases and J by 8 bases, with 24 bases between. CDR1 SGHVS and CDR2 FQNEAQ come from the germline V gene. The CDR3 consists of 17 residues.

In this sample, this clone turned up once. The rearrangement joins TRBV6-1 to TRBJ1-1, with TRBD1 matching over 10 bases. Germline V gives CDR1 MNHNS, CDR2 SASEGT. J gave up 4 bases and V 3 bases, and 5 bases lay outside the gene matches. The CDR3 loop spans 15 amino acids. Here the CDR3 reads CASSETGGRGTEAFF. CDR3 coding DNA: TGTGCCAGCAGTGAGACAGGGGGCAGGGGCACTGAAGCTTTCTTT.

The chain carries TRBV7-9 and TRBJ2-7; 11 nucleotides line up with TRBD1. V was clipped by 5 bases and J by 3 bases; unmatched bases: 15. The CDR3 runs to 18 residues. The germline V gene has CDR1 SEHNR and CDR2 FQNEAQ (reference sequence). CDR3 protein: CASSPGQGAWVKGYEQYF. The CDR3 nucleotides are TGTGCCAGCAGCCCCGGACAGGGGGCTTGGGTAAAGGGCTACGAGCAGTACTTC.

The count of this clone is one. This rearrangement joins TRBV6-5 to TRBJ1-1; 9 bases map to TRBD1. CDR1 and CDR2 (germline): MNHEY, SVGAGI. The CDR3 sequence is 16 residues long. With V trimmed by 2 bases and J by 4 bases, 8 bases remained unmatched. CDR3 loop: CASSYTGQGIRTEAFF. The CDR3 DNA follows: TGTGCCAGCAGTTACACGGGACAGGGAATACGCACTGAAGCTTTCTTT.

V usage is TRBV5-1 and J usage is TRBJ2-5, with 10 bases identical to TRBD1. With 0 bases clipped from V and 3 bases from J, the junction kept 8 bases outside the gene matches. The length of the CDR3 is 17 residues. Germline V gives CDR1 SGHRS, CDR2 YFSETQ. CDR3 in amino acids: CASSLGDRGLWEETQYF. CDR3 coding DNA: TGCGCCAGCAGCTTGGGGGACAGGGGCCTATGGGAAGAGACCCAGTACTTC.

This chain connects TRBV3-1 (or the pseudogene TRBV3-2) to TRBJ2-5; no firm D call. V shed 2 bases and J shed 1 base, with 14 bases lying between them. CDR1 and CDR2 from the germline V gene are LGHDT and YNNKEL (reference sequence). The CDR3 is 16 amino acids. As DNA, the CDR3 is TGTGCCAGCAGCCAACTATTCTCCCGTAGCCAAGAGACCCAGTACTTC. Protein product: CASSQLFSRSQETQYF.

This clone occurred a few times. The chain carries TRBV5-8 and TRBJ1-5; 7 bases align to TRBD1. The CDR3 is 15 residues long. Per germline, CDR1 SGHTS and CDR2 YDEGEE. The J segment lost 4 bases and the V segment lost 0 bases, leaving 4 bases of the junction unmatched. CDR3 residues: CASSLDRGGNQPQHF. The CDR3 nucleotides are TGTGCCAGCAGCTTGGACAGGGGCGGTAATCAGCCCCAGCATTTT.

This rearrangement joins TRBV4-2 to TRBJ2-7; 12 nucleotides align to TRBD2. Losses at the gene ends were 0 bases for V and 0 bases for J; bases not matched to a gene: 6. The germline gives CDR1 LGHNA, CDR2 YNFKEQ. CDR3 length: 18 residues. The CDR3: CASSQERLAGVSSYEQYF. CDR3 in DNA: TGTGCCAGCAGCCAAGAACGACTAGCGGGGGTTTCCTCCTACGAGCAGTACTTC.

This clone was observed a handful of times. This rearrangement joins TRBV29-1 to TRBJ1-2; TRBD1 matches 7 bases. CDR1 is SQVTM, CDR2 ANQGSEA, per germline. V was clipped by 7 bases and J by 4 bases; unmatched bases: 9. This CDR3 is built from 13 residues. CDR3 in amino acids: CSASTGTAYGYTF. Written as DNA, the CDR3 is TGCAGCGCTAGTACCGGGACAGCCTATGGCTACACCTTC.

The chain combines TRBV7-9 with TRBJ2-3; D perhaps matches TRBD2 (6 bases). The V and J ends lost 1 base and 4 bases respectively, with 15 bases between them. The CDR3 loop spans 16 amino acids. In germline, CDR1 is SEHNR, CDR2 FQNEAQ (reference sequence). The CDR3 DNA sequence: TGTGCCAGCAGCTTAGGGCCGACTAGTTCTTCAGATACGCAGTATTTT. Protein product: CASSLGPTSSSDTQYF.

CDR3 DNA sequence: TGTGCCAGCTCACCGACTAGCGGGTTAGATACGCAGTATTTT. Translating it yields CASSPTSGLDTQYF. This chain links TRBV18 with TRBJ2-3; 10 positions agree with TRBD2. The V and J ends lost 3 bases and 5 bases, in that order; junction bases with no gene match: 2. CDR3 length equals 14 residues. The germline gives CDR1 KGHSH, CDR2 LQKENI.

The sample holds one count of this clone. The V gene is TRBV5-1, the J gene TRBJ2-2, with TRBD2 identical over 12 bases. The CDR3 covers 16 residues. Germline V CDR1 and CDR2: SGHRS, YFSETQ. The V and J ends lost 5 bases and 5 bases, in that order; junction bases with no gene match: 7. Here the CDR3 DNA reads TGCGCCAGCAGTCGCATTACTAGCGGGGGGACCGGGGAGCTGTTTTTT. Protein: CASSRITSGGTGELFF.

The V call is TRBV28, the J call TRBJ2-7; 7 bases align to TRBD2. The CDR3 length is 14 residues. The germline V gene encodes CDR1 MDHEN and CDR2 SYDVKM. V was pared by 3 bases and J by 1 base, with 3 bases of the junction left unmatched. The CDR3: CASSLTSHSYEQYF. Written as DNA, the CDR3 is TGTGCCAGCAGTTTGACTAGCCATTCCTACGAGCAGTACTTC.

The V call is TRBV20-1, the J call TRBJ2-7; D perhaps matches TRBD2 (6 bases). V was pared by 3 bases and J by 2 bases, with 14 bases between. The germline gives CDR1 DFQATT, CDR2 SNEGSKA (reference sequence). The CDR3 totals 14 residues. This chain's CDR3 is CSASWYGRTYEQYF. The CDR3, as DNA: TGCAGTGCTAGTTGGTATGGGAGGACCTACGAGCAGTACTTC.

J is TRBJ2-5 and V is TRBV11-2, with 10 bases identical to TRBD2. CDR3 length: 18 amino acids. Unmatched junction bases numbered 8, after V lost 1 base and J lost 0 bases. CDR1 is SGHAT and CDR2 is FQNNGV in the germline V gene. This chain's CDR3 is CASSLGFGSGGYQETQYF. The CDR3, as DNA: TGTGCCAGCAGCTTAGGTTTTGGTAGCGGGGGGTACCAAGAGACCCAGTACTTC.

J is TRBJ2-3 and V is TRBV20-1, with D perhaps TRBD2 (5 bases). Trimming took off 3 bases at V and 1 base at J, with 8 bases between the two ends. This CDR3 is built from 13 residues. The germline CDR1 and CDR2 sequences are DFQATT and SNEGSKA (reference sequence). DNA of the CDR3: TGCAGTGCTAGTAGGACTCGCACAGATACGCAGTATTTT. It specifies CSASRTRTDTQYF.

CDR3 bases: TGTGCCACCCGGGTCCCTGGTGGACAGGGGGCTAACACCGGGGAGCTGTTTTTT. It codes for CATRVPGGQGANTGELFF. The V gene is TRBV28, the J gene TRBJ2-2, with 11 bases aligning to TRBD1. Germline CDR1 and CDR2: MDHEN and SYDVKM. The length of the CDR3 is 18 residues. V lost 10 bases and J lost 2; bases outside the gene matches: 15.

V usage is TRBV5-5 and J usage is TRBJ1-6; the D gene is possibly TRBD1 (5 bases). Germline V lookup: CDR1 SGHKS, CDR2 YYEKEE (reference sequence). The length of the CDR3 is 17 residues. V was clipped by 2 bases and J by 8 bases, with 20 bases between them. The CDR3 region is CASSLRAVGGWDSPLHF. For the CDR3, the DNA is TGTGCCAGCAGCTTAAGGGCGGTGGGGGGTTGGGATTCACCCCTCCACTTT. Based on the CDR3 plus reference TRBV5-5 and TRBJ1-6, the full variable domain is DAGVTQSPTHLIKTRGQQVTLRCSPISGHKSVSWYQQVLGQGPQFIFQYYEKEERGRGNFPDRFSARQFPNYSSELNVNALLLGDSALYLCASSLRAVGGWDSPLHFGNGTRLTVT.

This chain uses TRBV4-2 with TRBJ2-1; 14 nucleotides match TRBD2. CDR1 and CDR2 from the germline V gene are LGHNA and YNFKEQ. V shed 4 bases and J 7 bases; nucleotides not matched to a gene: 6. The CDR3 extends over 16 amino acids. The CDR3: CASSLRLAGGRNEQFF. In nucleotides, the CDR3 is TGTGCCAGCAGCCTCAGACTAGCGGGGGGGCGAAATGAGCAGTTCTTC.

This clone has more than one count but fewer than ten. The chain uses TRBV5-3 and TRBJ1-2; a possible D gene is TRBD1 (5 bases). TRBV5-3 falls under the ORF class, with uncertain function. The V and J ends lost 5 bases and 4 bases respectively, with 15 bases between them. This CDR3 comprises 14 residues. The CDR3 region is CARREGTRIYGYTF. The CDR3 DNA reads as TGTGCCAGAAGGGAGGGGACTCGAATCTATGGCTACACCTTC.

The V gene is TRBV3-1 (or the pseudogene TRBV3-2), the J gene TRBJ2-3; TRBD2 matches at 8 bases. Germline V lookup: CDR1 LGHDT, CDR2 YNNKEL (reference sequence). The CDR3 is 14 residues long. Trimming removed 2 bases from V and 6 bases from J; junction bases left unmatched: 4. This CDR3 reads CASSQRGGQDTQYF. In DNA form, the CDR3 reads TGTGCCAGCAGCCAACGGGGGGGGCAGGATACGCAGTATTTT.

V gene TRBV18 combines with J gene TRBJ1-5; 9 bases are shared with TRBD1. J gave up 5 bases and V 0 bases, and 5 bases lay outside the gene matches. Germline-derived CDR1 and CDR2 are KGHSH and LQKENI. This CDR3 contains 16 residues. CDR3 residues: CASSPPRTGAHQPQHF. CDR3 bases: TGTGCCAGCTCACCACCCCGGACAGGGGCACATCAGCCCCAGCATTTT.